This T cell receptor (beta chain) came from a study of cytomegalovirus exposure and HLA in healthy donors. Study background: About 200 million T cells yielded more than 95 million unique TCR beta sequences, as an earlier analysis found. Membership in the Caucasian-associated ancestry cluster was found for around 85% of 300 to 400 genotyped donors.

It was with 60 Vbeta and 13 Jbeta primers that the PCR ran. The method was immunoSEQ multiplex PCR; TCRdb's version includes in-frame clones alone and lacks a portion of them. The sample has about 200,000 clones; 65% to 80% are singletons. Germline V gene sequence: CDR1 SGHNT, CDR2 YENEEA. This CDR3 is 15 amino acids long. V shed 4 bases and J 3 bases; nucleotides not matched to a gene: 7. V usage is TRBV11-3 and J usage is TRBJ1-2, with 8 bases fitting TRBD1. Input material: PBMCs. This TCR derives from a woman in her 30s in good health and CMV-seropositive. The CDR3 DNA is TGTGCCAGCAGCTCAGACAGGGGACTAGACTATGGCTACACCTTC. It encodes CASSSDRGLDYGYTF.